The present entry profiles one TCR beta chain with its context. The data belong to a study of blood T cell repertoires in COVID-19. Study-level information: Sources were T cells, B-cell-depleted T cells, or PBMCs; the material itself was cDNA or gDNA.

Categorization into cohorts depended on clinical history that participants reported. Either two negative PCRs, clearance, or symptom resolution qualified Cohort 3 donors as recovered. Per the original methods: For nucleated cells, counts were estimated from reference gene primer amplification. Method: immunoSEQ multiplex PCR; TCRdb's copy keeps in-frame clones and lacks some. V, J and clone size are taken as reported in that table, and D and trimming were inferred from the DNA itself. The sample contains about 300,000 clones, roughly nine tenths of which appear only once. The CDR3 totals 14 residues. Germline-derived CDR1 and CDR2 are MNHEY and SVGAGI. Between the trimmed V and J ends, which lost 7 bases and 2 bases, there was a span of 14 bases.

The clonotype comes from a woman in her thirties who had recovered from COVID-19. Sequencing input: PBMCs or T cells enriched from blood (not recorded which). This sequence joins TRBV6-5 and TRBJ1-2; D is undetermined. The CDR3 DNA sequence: TGTGCCAGCACTCGGTGGAGGAGAAACTATGGCTACACCTTC. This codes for CASTRWRRNYGYTF.